These T cell receptor beta chains were read from a single sample in a study of molecular identifiers for immune sequencing clone quantification. TCRdb reanalysed the PCR reads using MiXCR and keeps one entry per CDR3 protein. The table records around 470,000 distinct CDR3 sequences, around 21% of them present only once. The sample consisted of naive CD8+ T cells from blood, with Jurkat cell RNA spiked in. The receptors originated from a human donor in good health. Some libraries in this study had Jurkat cell RNA spiked in. Each CDR3 is given with its conserved first and last residue. The D gene is left open where the match is weak. Expanded clones get a size class; other rows say once, few or many, or leave the size out.

abundance	j_gene	v_gene	d_gene	len	CDR3aa	CDR3nt
many	TRBJ2-7	TRBV30	-	12	CAWSVHGYEQYF	TGTGCCTGGAGTGTACACGGGTACGAGCAGTACTTC
-	TRBJ2-1	TRBV5-1	-	13	CASSLAGAVEQSF	TGCGCCAGCAGCTTGGCAGGGGCGGTTGAGCAGTCCTTC
-	TRBJ2-7	TRBV6-2/TRBV6-3	-	15	CASSYSETGGYEQYF	TGTGCCAGCAGTTACTCCGAGACTGGCGGCTACGAGCAGTACTTC
many	TRBJ2-7	TRBV7-9	-	13	CASSLPANYEQYF	TGTGCCAGCAGCTTACCGGCTAACTACGAGCAGTACTTC
few	TRBJ2-1	TRBV4-3	TRBD2	19	CASSQEGLSDDNSYNEQFF	TGCGCCAGCAGCCAAGAGGGACTATCCGATGATAACTCCTACAATGAGCAGTTCTTC
few	TRBJ1-2	TRBV4-1	TRBD1	15	CASAPTGLGEGGYTF	TGCGCCAGCGCCCCGACAGGGCTGGGTGAAGGCGGCTACACCTTC
few	TRBJ2-1	TRBV7-6	TRBD1	17	CASSQNPTGSSYNEQFF	TGTGCCAGCAGCCAAAACCCGACAGGGTCATCCTACAATGAGCAGTTCTTC
few	TRBJ2-5	TRBV20-1	-	14	CSARVRGYQETQYF	TGCAGTGCTAGAGTACGGGGCTACCAAGAGACCCAGTACTTC
many	TRBJ2-5	TRBV4-3	TRBD2	14	CASSQGTSQETQYF	TGCGCCAGCAGCCAAGGGACTAGCCAAGAGACCCAGTACTTC
few	TRBJ2-7	TRBV11-2	TRBD2	16	CASSPGGLAGFYEQYF	TGTGCCAGCAGCCCAGGGGGACTAGCGGGTTTTTACGAGCAGTACTTC
-	TRBJ1-4	TRBV12-3/TRBV12-4	-	14	CASSLYPATEKLFF	TGTGCCAGCAGTTTATACCCAGCCACAGAAAAACTGTTTTTT
-	TRBJ2-1	TRBV27	TRBD2	16	CASRLPSGGTYNEQFF	TGTGCCAGCAGACTCCCTAGCGGGGGGACCTACAATGAGCAGTTCTTC
many	TRBJ2-7	TRBV7-6	TRBD1	16	CASSFEAGQGAGEQYF	TGTGCCAGCAGCTTCGAGGCTGGTCAGGGGGCAGGCGAGCAGTACTTC
many	TRBJ2-3	TRBV6-2/TRBV6-3	-	12	CASSPGLYTQYF	TGTGCCAGCAGTCCCGGACTGTATACGCAGTATTTT
-	TRBJ2-7	TRBV19	-	14	CASSIGAKSYEQYF	TGTGCCAGTAGTATTGGGGCTAAGTCGTACGAGCAGTACTTC
many	TRBJ2-6	TRBV5-1	-	18	CASSLESGMIAGANVLTF	TGCGCCAGCAGCTTGGAGTCTGGAATGATAGCCGGGGCCAACGTCCTGACTTTC
few	TRBJ1-6	TRBV27	-	17	CASSLSAGHTYNSPLHF	TGTGCCAGCAGTTTATCAGCAGGACATACCTATAATTCACCCCTCCACTTT
few	TRBJ1-4	TRBV4-3	-	15	CGSSQGTANNEKLFF	TGCGGCAGCAGCCAAGGGACTGCGAATAATGAAAAACTGTTTTTT
few	TRBJ2-2	TRBV19	-	13	CASSIWSGEELFF	TGTGCCAGTAGTATCTGGTCGGGAGAGGAGCTGTTTTTT
many	TRBJ1-2	TRBV12-3/TRBV12-4	-	12	CASSMANNGYTF	TGTGCCAGCAGCATGGCTAACAATGGCTACACCTTC
few	TRBJ2-3	TRBV20-1	-	12	CSAEILSGTQYF	TGCAGTGCTGAAATACTTTCGGGTACGCAGTATTTT
-	TRBJ2-5	TRBV11-2	-	17	CASSLGNLRTVQETQYF	TGTGCCAGCAGCTTAGGGAATCTTCGGACAGTCCAAGAGACCCAGTACTTC
many	TRBJ1-1	TRBV6-5	-	14	CASSYSPFMTEAFF	TGTGCCAGCAGTTACTCTCCATTTATGACTGAAGCTTTCTTT
-	TRBJ2-1	TRBV15	-	16	CATSRERQNSYNEQFF	TGTGCCACCAGCAGAGAACGACAGAACTCCTACAATGAGCAGTTCTTC
-	TRBJ2-7	TRBV27	TRBD1	14	CASRMQGALHERYF	TGTGCCAGCAGGATGCAGGGGGCTCTACACGAGCGGTACTTC
-	TRBJ2-1	TRBV27	-	13	CASSLLGDGEQFF	TGTGCCAGCAGTTTATTAGGGGACGGTGAGCAGTTCTTC
many	TRBJ1-1	TRBV5-5	-	18	CASNPVAGGAIGNTEAFF	TGTGCCAGTAACCCTGTCGCGGGGGGCGCGATCGGGAACACTGAAGCTTTCTTT
few	TRBJ1-5	TRBV30	-	13	CAWSVSGHEPQHF	TGTGCCTGGAGTGTATCCGGCCACGAGCCCCAGCATTTT
-	TRBJ2-5	TRBV12-3/TRBV12-4	-	14	CAGSPRQDQETQYF	TGTGCCGGCAGTCCAAGACAGGACCAAGAGACCCAGTACTTC
many	TRBJ2-5	TRBV3-1	-	14	CASSQGWPEETQYF	TGTGCCAGCAGCCAAGGTTGGCCGGAAGAGACCCAGTACTTC
many	TRBJ1-5	TRBV18	-	14	CASSPGGDNQPQHF	TGTGCCAGCTCACCAGGGGGGGACAATCAGCCCCAGCATTTT
-	TRBJ1-1	TRBV29-1	-	12	CSVYGTNTEAFF	TGCAGCGTCTACGGGACGAACACTGAAGCTTTCTTT
few	TRBJ2-1	TRBV4-3	TRBD2	15	CASSPSSGSPNEQFF	TGCGCCAGCAGCCCCTCTAGCGGGAGTCCCAATGAGCAGTTCTTC
many	TRBJ1-1	TRBV7-2	TRBD1	16	CASSSPGTGRNTEAFF	TGTGCCAGCAGCTCGCCCGGGACAGGGCGTAACACTGAAGCTTTCTTT
many	TRBJ2-7	TRBV27	-	15	CASSLSQGGAYEQYF	TGTGCCAGCAGTTTAAGCCAGGGGGGAGCCTACGAGCAGTACTTC